This TCR beta chain is drawn from a study of cytomegalovirus exposure and HLA in healthy donors. The primer mix had 60 Vbeta and 13 Jbeta primers. Profiling relied on immunoSEQ multiplex PCR, and the TCRdb table lists in-frame clones only, not all of them. The data contain over 100,000 clones, 76% of them seen just once; the ten biggest clones take up 1.5% to 2%. Trimming took off 3 bases at V and 2 bases at J, with 11 bases between the two ends. The CDR3 totals 15 residues. Germline loops: CDR1 MDHEN, CDR2 SYDVKM. V gene TRBV28 combines with J gene TRBJ1-3; D is unresolved. The receptor's source is a female donor in good health and CMV-seropositive. The sequencing input was PBMCs. DNA of the CDR3: TGTGCCAGCAGTTTGCCCTTAACTGCTGGAAACACCATATATTTT. Its protein product is CASSLPLTAGNTIYF.